This T cell receptor (beta chain) originates from a study of human T cells and chemical hapten exposure. Across the whole study: The upper back received 0.01% DPC by patch testing, with results read at 6 days.

The sample's time point: patch test 3, about 24 weeks after DPC sensitization. This sample's treatment: therapeutic diphenylcyclopropenone sensitization with weekly scalp DPC. Someone pulled total RNA out of unfractionated whole blood. Samples of blood were obtained prior to the application of each patch test. Single cDNA molecules in the library carried unique molecular identifiers attached during preparation. TCRdb fed the RACE reads into MiXCR, producing one record per CDR3 protein. The sample has under 50,000 distinct CDR3 sequences; 9% to 9.5% are singletons. Germline assignment: CDR1 MNHEY and CDR2 SMNVEV (reference sequence). The CDR3 consists of 15 residues. V lost 0 bases to trimming and J lost 1 base; unmatched junction nucleotides: 2.

This sequence originates from a man aged 50 or older with alopecia areata. Some clones in this sample may be carry-over from other donors' samples. The sequences come from whole blood, collected in connection with sensitization to the hapten diphenylcyclopropenone (DPC). V and J are TRBV27 and TRBJ1-1, with TRBD1 matching 7 bases. This CDR3 is CASSLSGQANTEAFF. For the CDR3, the DNA is TGTGCCAGCAGTTTATCCGGACAGGCGAACACTGAAGCTTTCTTT.